This T cell receptor (beta chain) was sequenced for a study of shared clonotypes between healthy human individuals. As for the study in general: Each donor's CD8 memory used one plate, CD8 naive two, each CD4 subset three. Whole-study results and caveats: Blood alone was sampled, and tissue repertoires likely differ.

Each sample came from a Caucasian adult donor living in Nashville, Tennessee. TCRdb keeps only in-frame clones here, not all; method: immunoSEQ multiplex PCR. The table records 80,000 to 100,000 clones, 60% to 70% of them present only once. The V gene's germline CDR1 is SGHDT and CDR2 YYEEEE. Trimming cost V 5 bases and J 7 bases, with 21 bases left between them. The CDR3 contains 16 residues. Concerning this clone: Its antigen is not known.

Sequenced input: memory CD8+ T cells sorted from blood. Described subset: CD45RO+ cells pooled with CCR7-negative TemRA cells. The chain joins TRBV5-6 to TRBJ1-4; a weak D match, TRBD1 (5 bases). This TCR derives from a man between 25 and 39 years old in good health. The CDR3 loop is CASSLAGGGLREKLFF. For the CDR3, the DNA is TGTGCCAGCAGTCTGGCCGGGGGTGGTTTACGTGAAAAACTGTTTTTT.